The sequence of this TCR beta chain was determined in a study of OX40 agonist ivuxolimab in advanced cancers. For the wider study: Ivuxolimab was a fully human IgG2 agonistic monoclonal antibody targeting the costimulatory receptor OX40 (CD134). Intravenous ivuxolimab was administered to patients every 2 weeks at six dose levels: 0.01, 0.1, 0.3, 1.5, 3 and 10 mg/kg. Of the approximately 50 dose-escalation patients, hepatocellular carcinoma was present in approximately 20, melanoma in approximately 15, renal cell carcinoma in 9 and head and neck cancer in 9. In the dose-escalation cohort, around four fifths of patients were male, and the mean age was approximately 55 years, with a range of about 23 to 85. Patients were allowed to have had prior anti-PD-1, anti-PD-L1 or anti-CTLA-4 therapy, and 30% to 50% of the dose-escalation patients had previously received checkpoint inhibitors. Partial responses were achieved by three dose-escalation patients, of whom one had hepatocellular carcinoma and two had cutaneous melanoma. Peripheral TCRbeta sequencing was intended to test whether TCR sequence diversity was altered and clonal T-cell expansion was caused by ivuxolimab. The paper reports the monotherapy dose-escalation portion (N ≈ 50 patients) of the phase I ivuxolimab trial.

CDR1 and CDR2 (SEHNR, FQNEAQ) derive from the germline V gene (reference sequence). The CDR3 contains 14 residues, cysteine and phenylalanine counted. Just CDR3 DNA is preserved here, 42 bases in frame from base 1. The trim is 4 bases for V and 8 bases for J, with a gap of 17 bases between the germline ends. As regards this clone: No antigen is known for it. One base away there is no much larger clone; base qualities are not given.

Beyond this particular receptor, the publication reports: Partial responders in the 0.1-3.0 mg/kg groups had among the lowest normalized peripheral clonal expansion, especially among CD8+ T cells. The antigen specificity of the peripheral T cells that underwent clonal expansion was not determined. Low levels of normalized T-cell clonal expansion were also seen in some patients who did not respond. At doses of 0.1 to 3.0 mg/kg, clonal expansion of both CD4+ and CD8+ T cells in blood was seen between baseline and week 6. After ivuxolimab, CD8+ T cells had more expanded clones than CD4+ T cells on average.

The trial excluded patients who had a history of autoimmune disease or who were on systemic immunosuppression. In every dose cohort, peripheral blood was drawn for TCR sequencing at baseline, cycle 4 day 1, and cycle 7 day 1. Samples were obtained from an open-label, multicenter, first-in-human phase I dose-escalation trial of ivuxolimab. Adults with locally advanced or metastatic melanoma, renal cell, hepatocellular, or head and neck squamous cell carcinoma were enrolled in the trial. Before TCR sequencing, CD4+ T cells and CD8+ T cells were sorted from peripheral blood as separate populations. To sequence the TCRbeta CDR3 region, genomic DNA was isolated from the sorted cells. The immunoSEQ Assay was used for sequencing of TCRbeta CDR3 regions. TCRdb re-hosts the immuneACCESS table, in-frame sequences only. Its copies lack some clones; in the studies checked, an unresolved V gene accounts for under half of them, and the cause for the rest is not known. The sample table holds approximately 47,000 clones, of which around nine tenths were seen once. The ten largest clones take up over 6.5% of the sample.

The source of this sequence is an adult with an advanced solid tumor such as melanoma, head and neck, liver or kidney cancer. This sequence uses TRBV7-9 and TRBJ1-2; 5 matching bases give a weak D call of TRBD1. Sequenced here: CD4+ or CD8+ T cells sorted from blood, sampled in a trial of the OX40 agonist ivuxolimab. The DNA sequence reads TGTGCCAGCAGCTCGGGGCAGTTTAGGAGGGGCTACACCTTC. It encodes CASSSGQFRRGYTF.